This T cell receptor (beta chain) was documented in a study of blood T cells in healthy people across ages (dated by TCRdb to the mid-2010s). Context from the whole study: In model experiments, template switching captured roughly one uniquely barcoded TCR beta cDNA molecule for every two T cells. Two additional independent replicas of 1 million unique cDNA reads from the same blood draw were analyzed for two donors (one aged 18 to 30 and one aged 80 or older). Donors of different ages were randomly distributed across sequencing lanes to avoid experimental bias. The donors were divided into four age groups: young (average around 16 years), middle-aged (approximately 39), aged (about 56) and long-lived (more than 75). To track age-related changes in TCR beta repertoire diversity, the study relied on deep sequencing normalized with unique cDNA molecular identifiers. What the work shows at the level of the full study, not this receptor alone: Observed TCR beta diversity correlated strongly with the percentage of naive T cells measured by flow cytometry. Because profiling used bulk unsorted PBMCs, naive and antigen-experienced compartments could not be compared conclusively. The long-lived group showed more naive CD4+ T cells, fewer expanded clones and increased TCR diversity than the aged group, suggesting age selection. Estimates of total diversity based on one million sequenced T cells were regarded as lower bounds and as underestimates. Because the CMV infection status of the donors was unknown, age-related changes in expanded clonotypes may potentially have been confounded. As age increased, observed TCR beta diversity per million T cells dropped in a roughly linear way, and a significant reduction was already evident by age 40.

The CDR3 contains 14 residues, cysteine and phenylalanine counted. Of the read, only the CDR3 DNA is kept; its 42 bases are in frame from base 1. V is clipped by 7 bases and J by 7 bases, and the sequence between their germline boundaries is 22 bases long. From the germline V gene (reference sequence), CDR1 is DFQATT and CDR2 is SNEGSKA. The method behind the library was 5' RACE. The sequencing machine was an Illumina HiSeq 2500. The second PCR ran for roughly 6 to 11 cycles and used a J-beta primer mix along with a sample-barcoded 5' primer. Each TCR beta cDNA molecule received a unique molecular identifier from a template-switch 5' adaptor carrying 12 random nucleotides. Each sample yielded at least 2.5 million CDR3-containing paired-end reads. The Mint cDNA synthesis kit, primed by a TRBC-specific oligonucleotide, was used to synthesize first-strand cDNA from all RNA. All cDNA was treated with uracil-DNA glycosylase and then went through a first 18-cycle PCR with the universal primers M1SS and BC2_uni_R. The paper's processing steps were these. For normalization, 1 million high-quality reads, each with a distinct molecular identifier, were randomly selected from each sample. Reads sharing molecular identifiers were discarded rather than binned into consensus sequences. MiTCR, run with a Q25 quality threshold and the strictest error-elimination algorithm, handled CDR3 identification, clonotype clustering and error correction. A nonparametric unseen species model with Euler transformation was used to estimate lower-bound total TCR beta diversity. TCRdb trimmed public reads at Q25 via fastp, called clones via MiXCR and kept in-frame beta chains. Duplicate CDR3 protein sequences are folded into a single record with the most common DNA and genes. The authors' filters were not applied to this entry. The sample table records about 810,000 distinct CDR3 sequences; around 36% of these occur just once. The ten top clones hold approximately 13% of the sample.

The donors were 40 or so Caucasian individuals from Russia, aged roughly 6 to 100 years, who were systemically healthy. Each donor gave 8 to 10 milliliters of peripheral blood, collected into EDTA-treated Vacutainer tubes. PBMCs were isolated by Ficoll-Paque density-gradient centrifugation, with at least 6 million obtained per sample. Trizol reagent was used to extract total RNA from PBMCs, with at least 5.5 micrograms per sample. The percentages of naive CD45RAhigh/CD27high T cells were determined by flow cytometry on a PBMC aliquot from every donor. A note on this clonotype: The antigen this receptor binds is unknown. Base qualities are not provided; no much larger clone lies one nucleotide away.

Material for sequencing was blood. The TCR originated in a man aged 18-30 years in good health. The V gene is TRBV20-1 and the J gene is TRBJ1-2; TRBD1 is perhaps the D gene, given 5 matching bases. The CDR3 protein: CSVMRESTAIGYTF. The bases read TGCAGTGTCATGAGGGAATCGACAGCCATTGGCTACACCTTC.